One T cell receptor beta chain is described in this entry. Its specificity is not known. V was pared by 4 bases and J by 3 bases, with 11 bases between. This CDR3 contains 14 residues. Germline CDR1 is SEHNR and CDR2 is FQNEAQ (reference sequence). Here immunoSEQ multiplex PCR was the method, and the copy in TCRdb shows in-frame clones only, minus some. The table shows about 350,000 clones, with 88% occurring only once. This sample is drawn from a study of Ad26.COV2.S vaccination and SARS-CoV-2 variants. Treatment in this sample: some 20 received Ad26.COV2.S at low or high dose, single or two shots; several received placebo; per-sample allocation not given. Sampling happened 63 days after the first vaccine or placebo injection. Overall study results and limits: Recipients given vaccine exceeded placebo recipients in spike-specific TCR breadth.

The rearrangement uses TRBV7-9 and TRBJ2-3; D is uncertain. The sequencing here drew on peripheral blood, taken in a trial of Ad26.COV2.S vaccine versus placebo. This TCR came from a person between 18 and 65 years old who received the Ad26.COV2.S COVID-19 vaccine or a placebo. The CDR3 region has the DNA TGTGCCAGCAGCTATACCCAAGGTACAGATACGCAGTATTTT. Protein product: CASSYTQGTDTQYF.